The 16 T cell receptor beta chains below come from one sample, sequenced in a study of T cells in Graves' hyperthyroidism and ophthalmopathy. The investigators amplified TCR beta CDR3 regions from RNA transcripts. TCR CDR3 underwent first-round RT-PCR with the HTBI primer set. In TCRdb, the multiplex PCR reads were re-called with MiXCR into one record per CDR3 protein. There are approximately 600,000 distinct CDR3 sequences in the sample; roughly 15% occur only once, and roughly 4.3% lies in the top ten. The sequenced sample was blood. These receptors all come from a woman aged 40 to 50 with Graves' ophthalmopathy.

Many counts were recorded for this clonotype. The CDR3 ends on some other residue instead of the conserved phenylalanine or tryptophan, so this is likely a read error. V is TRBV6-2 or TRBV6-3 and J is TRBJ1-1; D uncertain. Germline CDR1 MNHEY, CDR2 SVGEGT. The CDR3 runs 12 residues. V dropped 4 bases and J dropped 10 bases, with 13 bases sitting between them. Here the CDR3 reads CASSSIYSGAFL. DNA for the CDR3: TGTGCCAGCAGTTCGATATACAGTGGAGCTTTCCTT.

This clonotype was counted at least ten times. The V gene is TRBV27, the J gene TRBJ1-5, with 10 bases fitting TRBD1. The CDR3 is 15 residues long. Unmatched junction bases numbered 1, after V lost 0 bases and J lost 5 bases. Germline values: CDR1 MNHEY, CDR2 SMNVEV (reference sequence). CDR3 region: CASSLSGTGDQPQHF. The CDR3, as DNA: TGTGCCAGCAGTTTATCAGGGACAGGGGATCAGCCCCAGCATTTT.

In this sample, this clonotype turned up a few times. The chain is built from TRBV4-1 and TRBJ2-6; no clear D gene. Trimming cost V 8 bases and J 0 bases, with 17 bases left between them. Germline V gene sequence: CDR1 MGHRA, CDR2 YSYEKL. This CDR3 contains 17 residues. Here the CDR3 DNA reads TGCGCCAGCGCACCCGGCCGGGCGAGCTCTGGGGCCAACGTCCTGACTTTC. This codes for CASAPGRASSGANVLTF.

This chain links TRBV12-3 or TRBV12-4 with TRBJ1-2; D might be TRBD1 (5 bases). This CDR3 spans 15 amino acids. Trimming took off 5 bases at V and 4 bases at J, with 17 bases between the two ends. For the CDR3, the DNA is TGTGCCAGCAGTCCCCAGGACATTTACTTCTATGGCTACACCTTC. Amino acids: CASSPQDIYFYGYTF.

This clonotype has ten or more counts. The chain's CDR3 is CASSQVQRDRQYF. The CDR3 nucleotides read TGCGCCAGCAGCCAAGTCCAAAGGGACAGGCAGTACTTC. This chain links TRBV4-3 with TRBJ2-7; 7 bases agree with TRBD1. V was clipped by 1 base and J by 9 bases; unmatched bases: 6. The CDR3 runs to 13 residues. CDR1 is LGHNA and CDR2 is YSLEER in the germline V gene.

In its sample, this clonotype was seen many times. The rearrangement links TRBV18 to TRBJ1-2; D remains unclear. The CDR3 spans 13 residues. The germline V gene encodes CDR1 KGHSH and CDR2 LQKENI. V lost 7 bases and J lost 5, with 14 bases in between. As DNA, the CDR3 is TGTGCCAGCTTCAGGACCGCTACTTATGGCTACACCTTC. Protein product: CASFRTATYGYTF.

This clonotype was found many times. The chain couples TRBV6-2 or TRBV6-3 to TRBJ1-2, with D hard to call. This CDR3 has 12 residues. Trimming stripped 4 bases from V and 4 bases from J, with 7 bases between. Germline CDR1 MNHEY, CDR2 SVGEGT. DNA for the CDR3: TGTGCCAGCAGTTCCGACATCTATGGCTACACCTTC. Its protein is CASSSDIYGYTF.

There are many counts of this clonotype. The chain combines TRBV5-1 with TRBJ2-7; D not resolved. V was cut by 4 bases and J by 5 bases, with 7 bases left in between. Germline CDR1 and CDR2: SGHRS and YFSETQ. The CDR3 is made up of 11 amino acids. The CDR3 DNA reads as TGCGCCAGCAGCACCCAGAACGAGCAGTACTTC. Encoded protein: CASSTQNEQYF.

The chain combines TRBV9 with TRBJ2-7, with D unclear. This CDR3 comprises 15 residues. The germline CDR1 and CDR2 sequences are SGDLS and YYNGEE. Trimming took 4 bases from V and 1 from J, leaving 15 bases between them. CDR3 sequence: CASSPPPTLSYEQYF. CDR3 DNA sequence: TGTGCCAGCAGCCCCCCCCCGACTTTGTCCTACGAGCAGTACTTC.

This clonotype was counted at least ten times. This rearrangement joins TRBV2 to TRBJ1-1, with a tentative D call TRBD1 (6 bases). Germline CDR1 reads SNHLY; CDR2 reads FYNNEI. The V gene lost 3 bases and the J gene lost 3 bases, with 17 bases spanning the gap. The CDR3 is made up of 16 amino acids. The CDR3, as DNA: TGTGCCAGCAGTGATCTCATACAGGGAGGGGACACTGAAGCTTTCTTT. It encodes CASSDLIQGGDTEAFF.

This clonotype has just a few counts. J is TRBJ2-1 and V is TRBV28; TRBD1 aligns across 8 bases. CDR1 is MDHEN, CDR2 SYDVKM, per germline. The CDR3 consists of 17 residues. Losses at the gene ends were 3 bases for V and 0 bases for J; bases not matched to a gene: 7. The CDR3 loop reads CASSLYRDRLSYNEQFF. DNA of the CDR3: TGTGCCAGCAGTTTGTACCGGGACAGGCTCTCCTACAATGAGCAGTTCTTC.

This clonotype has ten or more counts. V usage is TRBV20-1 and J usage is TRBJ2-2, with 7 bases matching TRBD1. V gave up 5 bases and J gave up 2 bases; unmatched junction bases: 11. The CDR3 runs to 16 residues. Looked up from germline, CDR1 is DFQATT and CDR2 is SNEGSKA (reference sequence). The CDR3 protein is CSAQPEGAENTGELFF. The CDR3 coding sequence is TGCAGTGCTCAACCCGAGGGGGCCGAAAACACCGGGGAGCTGTTTTTT.

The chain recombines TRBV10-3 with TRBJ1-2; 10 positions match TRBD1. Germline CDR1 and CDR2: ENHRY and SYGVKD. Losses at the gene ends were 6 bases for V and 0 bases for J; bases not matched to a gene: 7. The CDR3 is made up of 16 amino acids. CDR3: CAIRRTGGRTNYGYTF. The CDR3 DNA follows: TGTGCCATCAGGAGGACAGGGGGACGTACTAACTATGGCTACACCTTC.

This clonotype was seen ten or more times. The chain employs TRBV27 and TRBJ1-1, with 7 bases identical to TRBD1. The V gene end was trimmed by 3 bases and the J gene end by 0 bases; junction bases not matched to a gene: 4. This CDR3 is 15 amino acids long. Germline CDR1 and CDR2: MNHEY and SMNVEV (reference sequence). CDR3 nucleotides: TGTGCCAGCAGTTTGACAGGGCCGCTGAACACTGAAGCTTTCTTT. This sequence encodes CASSLTGPLNTEAFF.

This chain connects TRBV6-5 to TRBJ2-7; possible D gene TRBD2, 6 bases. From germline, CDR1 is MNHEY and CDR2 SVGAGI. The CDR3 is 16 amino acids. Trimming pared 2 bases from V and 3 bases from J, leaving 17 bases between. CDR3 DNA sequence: TGTGCCAGCAGTTACACCCCCGGGACTCTCAACTACGAGCAGTACTTC. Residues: CASSYTPGTLNYEQYF.

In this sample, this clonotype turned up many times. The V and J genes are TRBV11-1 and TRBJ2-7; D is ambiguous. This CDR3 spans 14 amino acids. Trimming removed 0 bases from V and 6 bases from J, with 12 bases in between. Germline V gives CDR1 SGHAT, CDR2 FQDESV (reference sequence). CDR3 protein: CASSLARTSGEQYF. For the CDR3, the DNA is TGTGCCAGCAGCTTAGCGAGAACTTCCGGCGAGCAGTACTTC.